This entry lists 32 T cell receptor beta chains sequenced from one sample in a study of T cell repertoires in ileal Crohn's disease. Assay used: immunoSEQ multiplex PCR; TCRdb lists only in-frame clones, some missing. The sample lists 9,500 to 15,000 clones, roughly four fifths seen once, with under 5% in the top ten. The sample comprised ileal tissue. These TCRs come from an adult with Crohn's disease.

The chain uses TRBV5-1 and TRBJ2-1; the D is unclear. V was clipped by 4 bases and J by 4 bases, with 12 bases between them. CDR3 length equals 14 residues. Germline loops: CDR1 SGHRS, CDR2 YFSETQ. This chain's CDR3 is CASSPPPQYNEQFF. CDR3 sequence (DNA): TGCGCCAGCAGCCCGCCTCCGCAGTACAATGAGCAGTTCTTC.

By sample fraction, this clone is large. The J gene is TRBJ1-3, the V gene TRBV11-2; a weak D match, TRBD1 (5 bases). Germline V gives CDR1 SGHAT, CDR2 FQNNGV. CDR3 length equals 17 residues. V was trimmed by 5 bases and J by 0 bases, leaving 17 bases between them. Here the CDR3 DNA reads TGTGCCAGCAGCCTCATTTTGGGACTGGACTCTGGAAACACCATATATTTT. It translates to CASSLILGLDSGNTIYF.

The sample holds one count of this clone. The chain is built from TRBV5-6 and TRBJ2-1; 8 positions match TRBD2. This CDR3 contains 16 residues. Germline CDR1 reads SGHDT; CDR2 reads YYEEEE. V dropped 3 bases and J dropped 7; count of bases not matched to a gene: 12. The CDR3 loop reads CASSSLRGGGRNEQFF. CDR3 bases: TGTGCCAGCAGCTCGCTGAGGGGCGGGGGGCGAAATGAGCAGTTCTTC.

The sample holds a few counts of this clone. CDR3 nucleotides: TGTGCCAGCAGCTGGGACAGAGTGAACACTGAAGCTTTCTTT. This codes for CASSWDRVNTEAFF. The chain recombines TRBV5-6 with TRBJ1-1; 7 bases are a match to TRBD1. In germline, CDR1 is SGHDT, CDR2 YYEEEE. CDR3 size: 14 residues. V lost 3 bases to trimming and J lost 0 bases; unmatched junction nucleotides: 2.

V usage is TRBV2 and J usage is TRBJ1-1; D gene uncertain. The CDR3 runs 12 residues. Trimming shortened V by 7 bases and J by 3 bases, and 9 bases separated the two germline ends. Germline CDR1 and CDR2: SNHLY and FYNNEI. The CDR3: CASKVTDTEAFF. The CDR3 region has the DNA TGTGCCAGCAAGGTCACAGACACTGAAGCTTTCTTT.

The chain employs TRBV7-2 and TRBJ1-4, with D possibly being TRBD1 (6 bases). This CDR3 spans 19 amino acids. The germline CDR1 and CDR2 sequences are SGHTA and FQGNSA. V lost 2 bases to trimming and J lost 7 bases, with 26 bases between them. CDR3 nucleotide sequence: TGTGCCAGCAGCTTAAAGTCAGGACAGAGTTGGCAAGGGGGTGAAAAACTGTTTTTT. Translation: CASSLKSGQSWQGGEKLFF.

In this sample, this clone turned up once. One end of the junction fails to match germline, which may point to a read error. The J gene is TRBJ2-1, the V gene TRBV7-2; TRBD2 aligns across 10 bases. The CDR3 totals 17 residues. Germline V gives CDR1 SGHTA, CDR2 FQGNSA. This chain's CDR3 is CASSFLLAGGSYNGQFF. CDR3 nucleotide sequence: TGTGCCAGCAGCTTCCTATTAGCGGGAGGTTCCTACAATGGGCAGTTCTTC.

The CDR3 DNA follows: TGTGCCAGCAGGTGGGGGGACGATGGCTACACCTTC. This gives the protein CASRWGDDGYTF. V usage is TRBV7-9 and J usage is TRBJ1-2; possible D gene TRBD1, 5 bases. Germline assignment: CDR1 SEHNR and CDR2 FQNEAQ (reference sequence). This CDR3 spans 12 amino acids. V dropped 6 bases and J dropped 6 bases, with 11 bases sitting between them.

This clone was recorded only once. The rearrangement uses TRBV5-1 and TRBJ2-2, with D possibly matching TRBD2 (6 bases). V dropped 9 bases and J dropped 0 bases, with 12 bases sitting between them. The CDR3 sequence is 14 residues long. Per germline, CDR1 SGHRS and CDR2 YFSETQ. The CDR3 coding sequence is TGCGCCACCACGCCGGGGGCGAACACCGGGGAGCTGTTTTTT. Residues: CATTPGANTGELFF.

CDR3 loop: CASSRTGGDQPQHF. CDR3 nucleotide sequence: TGTGCCAGCAGCAGGACAGGGGGCGATCAGCCCCAGCATTTT. The gene calls are TRBV6-1 and TRBJ1-5, with 11 bases lining up with TRBD1. Germline V gene lookup returns CDR1 MNHNS and CDR2 SASEGT. CDR3 size: 14 residues. Trimming took 6 bases from V and 5 from J; bases not matched to a gene: 3.

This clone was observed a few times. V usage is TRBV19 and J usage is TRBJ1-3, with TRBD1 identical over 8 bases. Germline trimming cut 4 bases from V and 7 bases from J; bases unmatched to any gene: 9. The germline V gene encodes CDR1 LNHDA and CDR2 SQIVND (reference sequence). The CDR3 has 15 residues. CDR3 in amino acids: CASSTTGGSSNTIYF. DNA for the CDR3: TGTGCCAGTAGTACTACAGGGGGTTCGTCTAACACCATATATTTT.

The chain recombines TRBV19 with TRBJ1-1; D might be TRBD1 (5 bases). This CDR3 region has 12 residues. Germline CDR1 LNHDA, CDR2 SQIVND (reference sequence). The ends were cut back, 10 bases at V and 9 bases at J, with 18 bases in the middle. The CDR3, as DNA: TGTGCCACCTCGACTAGGGACTCTAAAGCTTTCTTT. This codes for CATSTRDSKAFF.

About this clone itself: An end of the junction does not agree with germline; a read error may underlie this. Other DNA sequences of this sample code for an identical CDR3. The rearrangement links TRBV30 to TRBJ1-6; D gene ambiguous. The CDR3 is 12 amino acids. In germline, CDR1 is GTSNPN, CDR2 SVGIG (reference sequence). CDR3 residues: CAWKQYNSPLHF. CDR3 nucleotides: TGTGCCTGGAAACAGTATAATTCCCCCCTCCACTTT.

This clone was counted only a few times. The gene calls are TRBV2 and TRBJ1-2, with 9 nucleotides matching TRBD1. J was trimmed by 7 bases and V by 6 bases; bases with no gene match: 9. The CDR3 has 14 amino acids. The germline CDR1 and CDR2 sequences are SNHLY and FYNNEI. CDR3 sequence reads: CASSLQGALRGYTF. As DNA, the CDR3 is TGTGCCAGCAGCCTACAGGGGGCCCTACGTGGCTACACCTTC.

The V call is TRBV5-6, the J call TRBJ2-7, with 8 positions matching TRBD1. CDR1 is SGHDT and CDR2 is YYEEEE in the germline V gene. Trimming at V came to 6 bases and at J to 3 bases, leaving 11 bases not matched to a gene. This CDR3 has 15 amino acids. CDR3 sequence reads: CASTPLGGQDYEQYF. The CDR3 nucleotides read TGTGCCAGCACCCCCCTGGGGGGACAGGACTACGAGCAGTACTTC.

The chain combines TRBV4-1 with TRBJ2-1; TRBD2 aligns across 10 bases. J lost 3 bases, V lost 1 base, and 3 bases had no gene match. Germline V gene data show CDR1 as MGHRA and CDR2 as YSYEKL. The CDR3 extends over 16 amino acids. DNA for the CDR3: TGCGCCAGCAGCCAAGGACTAGCGGGTTTCTACAATGAGCAGTTCTTC. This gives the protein CASSQGLAGFYNEQFF.

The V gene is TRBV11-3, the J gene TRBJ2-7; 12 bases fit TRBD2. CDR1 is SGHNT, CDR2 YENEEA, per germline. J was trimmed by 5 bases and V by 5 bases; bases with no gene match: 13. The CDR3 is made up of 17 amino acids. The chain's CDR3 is CASSIRLAGGPGDEQYF. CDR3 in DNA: TGTGCCAGCAGCATCAGGCTAGCGGGAGGGCCGGGCGACGAGCAGTACTTC.

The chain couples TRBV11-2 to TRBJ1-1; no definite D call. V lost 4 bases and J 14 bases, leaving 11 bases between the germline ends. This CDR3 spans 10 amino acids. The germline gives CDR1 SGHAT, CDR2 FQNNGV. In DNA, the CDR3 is TGTGCCAGCAGCTCCCGAGTCCCCTTCTTT. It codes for CASSSRVPFF. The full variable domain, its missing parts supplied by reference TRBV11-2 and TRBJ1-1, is EAGVAQSPRYKIIEKRQSVAFWCNPISGHATLYWYQQILGQGPKLLIQFQNNGVVDDSQLPKDRFSAERLKGVDSTLKIQPAKLEDSAVYLCASSSRVPFFGQGTRLTVV.

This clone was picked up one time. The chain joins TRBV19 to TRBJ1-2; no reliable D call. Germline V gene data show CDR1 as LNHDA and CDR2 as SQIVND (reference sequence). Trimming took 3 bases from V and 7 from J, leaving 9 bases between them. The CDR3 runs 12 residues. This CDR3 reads CASSISPVGYTF. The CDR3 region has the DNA TGTGCCAGTAGTATTTCCCCGGTTGGCTACACCTTC.

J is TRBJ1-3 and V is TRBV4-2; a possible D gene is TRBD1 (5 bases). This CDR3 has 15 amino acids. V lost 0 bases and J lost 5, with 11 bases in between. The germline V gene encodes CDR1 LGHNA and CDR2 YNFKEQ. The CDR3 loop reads CASSQDRGGRNTIYF. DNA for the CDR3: TGTGCCAGCAGCCAAGATCGGGGGGGACGAAACACCATATATTTT.

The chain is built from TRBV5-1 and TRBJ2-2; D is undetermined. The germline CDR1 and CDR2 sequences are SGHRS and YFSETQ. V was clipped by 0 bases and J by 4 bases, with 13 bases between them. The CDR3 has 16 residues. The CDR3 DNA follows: TGCGCCAGCAGCTTGGCTGGTACCCGAGGCACCGGGGAGCTGTTTTTT. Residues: CASSLAGTRGTGELFF.

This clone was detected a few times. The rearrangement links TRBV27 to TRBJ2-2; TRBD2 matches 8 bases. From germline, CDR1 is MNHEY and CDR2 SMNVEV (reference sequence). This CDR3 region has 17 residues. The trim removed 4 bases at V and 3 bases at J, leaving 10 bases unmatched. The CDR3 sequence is CASSSPLTAGDTGELFF. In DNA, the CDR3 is TGTGCCAGCAGTTCACCACTGACAGCGGGGGACACCGGGGAGCTGTTTTTT.

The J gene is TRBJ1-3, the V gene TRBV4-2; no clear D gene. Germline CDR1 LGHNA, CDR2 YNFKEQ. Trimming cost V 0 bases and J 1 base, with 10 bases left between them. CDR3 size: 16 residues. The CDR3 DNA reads TGTGCCAGCAGCCAAGATTCACCTAGATCTGGAAACACCATATATTTT. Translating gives CASSQDSPRSGNTIYF.

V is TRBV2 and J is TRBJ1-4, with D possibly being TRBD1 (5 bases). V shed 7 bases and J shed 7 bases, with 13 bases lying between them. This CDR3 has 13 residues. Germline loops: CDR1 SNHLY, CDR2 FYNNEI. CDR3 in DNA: TGTGCCAGCACTTCTTGGGGGGGTGAAAAACTGTTTTTT. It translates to CASTSWGGEKLFF.

The CDR3 spells CASSREGDNEQFF. CDR3 bases: TGTGCCAGCAGCCGGGAGGGCGACAATGAGCAGTTCTTC. The chain is built from TRBV4-2 and TRBJ2-1; 7 bases map to TRBD2. The V and J ends lost 4 bases and 5 bases, in that order; junction bases with no gene match: 2. The CDR3 spans 13 residues. Germline CDR1 reads LGHNA; CDR2 reads YNFKEQ.

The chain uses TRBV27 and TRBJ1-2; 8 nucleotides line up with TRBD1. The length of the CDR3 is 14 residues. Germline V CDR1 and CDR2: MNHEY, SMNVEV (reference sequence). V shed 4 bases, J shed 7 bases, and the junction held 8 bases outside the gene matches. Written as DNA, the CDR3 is TGTGCCAGCAGTTCGCTGACAGGGGAGGTTGGCTACACCTTC. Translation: CASSSLTGEVGYTF.

CDR3 loop: CASSLVGLGVDTQYF. CDR3 sequence (DNA): TGTGCCAGCAGCTTAGTTGGTCTAGGAGTGGATACGCAGTATTTT. The chain couples TRBV7-9 to TRBJ2-3; D gene unclear. The CDR3 spans 15 residues. Trimming removed 1 base at V and 6 bases at J, with 14 bases between. CDR1 is SEHNR, CDR2 FQNEAQ, per germline (reference sequence).

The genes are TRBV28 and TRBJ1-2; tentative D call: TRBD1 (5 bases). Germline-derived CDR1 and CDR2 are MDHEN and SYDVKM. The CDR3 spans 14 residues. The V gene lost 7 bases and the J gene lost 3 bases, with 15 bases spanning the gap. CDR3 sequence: CASKTGRQDYGYTF. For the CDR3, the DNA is TGTGCCAGCAAAACAGGCCGACAAGACTATGGCTACACCTTC.

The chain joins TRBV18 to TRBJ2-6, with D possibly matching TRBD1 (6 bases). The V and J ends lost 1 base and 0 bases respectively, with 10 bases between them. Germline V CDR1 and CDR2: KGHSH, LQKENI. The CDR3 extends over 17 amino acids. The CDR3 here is CASSPRQDPSGANVLTF. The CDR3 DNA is TGTGCCAGCTCACCACGACAGGATCCCTCTGGGGCCAACGTCCTGACTTTC. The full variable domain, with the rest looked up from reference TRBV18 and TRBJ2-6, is NAGVMQNPRHLVRRRGQEARLRCSPMKGHSHVYWYRQLPEEGLKFMVYLQKENIIDESGMPKERFSAEFPKEGPSILRIQQVVRGDSAAYFCASSPRQDPSGANVLTFGAGSRLTVL.

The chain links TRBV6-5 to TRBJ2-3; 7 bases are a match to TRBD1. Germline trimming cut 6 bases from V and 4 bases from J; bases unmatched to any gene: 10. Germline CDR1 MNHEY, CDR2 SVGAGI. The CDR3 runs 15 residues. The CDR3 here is CASRRQGVVADTQYF. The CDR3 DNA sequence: TGTGCCAGCAGAAGACAGGGAGTTGTAGCAGATACGCAGTATTTT.

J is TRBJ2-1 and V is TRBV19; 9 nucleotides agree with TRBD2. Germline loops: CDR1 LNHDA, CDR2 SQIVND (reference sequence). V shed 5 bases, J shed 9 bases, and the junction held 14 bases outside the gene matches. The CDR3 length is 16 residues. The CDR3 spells CASSAFGAGGLGEQFF. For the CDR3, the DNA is TGTGCCAGTAGTGCCTTCGGTGCGGGAGGGCTAGGTGAGCAGTTCTTC.

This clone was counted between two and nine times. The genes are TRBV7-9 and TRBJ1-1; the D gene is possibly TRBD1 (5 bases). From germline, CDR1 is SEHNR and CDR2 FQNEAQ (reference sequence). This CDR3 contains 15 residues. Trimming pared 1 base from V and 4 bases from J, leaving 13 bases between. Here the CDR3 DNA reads TGTGCCAGCAGCTTAGTTTCAGGGTTCGCCACTGAAGCTTTCTTT. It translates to CASSLVSGFATEAFF.